The rows below give T cell receptor beta chains drawn from one sample of a study of sequential checkpoint blockade in melanoma. Sequenced by immunoSEQ multiplex PCR; TCRdb stores in-frame clones only, minus some. The sample gives about 14,000 clones, 70% to 80% of which show up once; roughly 31% is in the top ten. This material consisted of CD8+ T cells sorted from blood (inferred from file names), taken from a patient given nivolumab and ipilimumab in sequence. The receptors derive from a human donor with melanoma. Each CDR3 is given with its conserved first and last residue. Each record gives: CDR3 DNA, CDR3 protein, clone size, J gene, CDR3 length, V gene, D gene. A D gene is named only where the DNA matches it firmly. Not every row has a clone size; where given, it reads once, few, many or a size class.

CDR3nt: TGCGCCAGCACCTCCGGGACAGGGGGTTGCGAGCAGTACTTC; CDR3aa: CASTSGTGGCEQYF; abundance: NA; j_gene: TRBJ2-7; len: 14; v_gene: TRBV23-1; d_gene: TRBD1
CDR3nt: TGTGCCAGCAGCTTAGTGGGGACACACATTCAGTACTTC; CDR3aa: CASSLVGTHIQYF; abundance: NA; j_gene: TRBJ2-4; len: 13; v_gene: TRBV7-9; d_gene: NA
CDR3nt: TGTGCCAGCAGGACTAGCGGGGGCCCCGGCAATGAGCAGTTCTTC; CDR3aa: CASRTSGGPGNEQFF; abundance: few; j_gene: TRBJ2-1; len: 15; v_gene: TRBV6-1; d_gene: TRBD2
CDR3nt: TGTGCCACCGGTTCCTTCCCCCTATACGAGCAGTACTTC; CDR3aa: CATGSFPLYEQYF; abundance: few; j_gene: TRBJ2-7; len: 13; v_gene: TRBV27; d_gene: NA
CDR3nt: TGTGCCAGCAGTGCGCGGACAGGGGGACATGGGGATGAGCAGTTCTTC; CDR3aa: CASSARTGGHGDEQFF; abundance: NA; j_gene: TRBJ2-1; len: 16; v_gene: TRBV25-1; d_gene: TRBD1
CDR3nt: TGTGCCAGCAGTTACGTAGAAGGGGCCATCGAGCAGTACTTC; CDR3aa: CASSYVEGAIEQYF; abundance: NA; j_gene: TRBJ2-7; len: 14; v_gene: TRBV6-5; d_gene: NA
CDR3nt: TGTGCCAGCAGCCCGAGGAGCGGGGGGGCCCACGAGCAGTACTTC; CDR3aa: CASSPRSGGAHEQYF; abundance: few; j_gene: TRBJ2-7; len: 15; v_gene: TRBV11-2; d_gene: TRBD2
CDR3nt: TGTGCCAGCAGCCGAGGGACAGTTTATGGCTACACCTTC; CDR3aa: CASSRGTVYGYTF; abundance: NA; j_gene: TRBJ1-2; len: 13; v_gene: TRBV7-9; d_gene: TRBD1
CDR3nt: TGTGCCAGCAGCTGGGCAGGCATCTCTAGCACAGATACGCAGTATTTT; CDR3aa: CASSWAGISSTDTQYF; abundance: NA; j_gene: TRBJ2-3; len: 16; v_gene: TRBV11-2; d_gene: NA
CDR3nt: TGTGCCAGCAGCCCACCATCCGGGACAGGGGTCCACGAGCAGTACTTC; CDR3aa: CASSPPSGTGVHEQYF; abundance: NA; j_gene: TRBJ2-7; len: 16; v_gene: TRBV14; d_gene: TRBD1
CDR3nt: TGTGCCATCAGGGAGGGACTGCTCTACGAGCAGTACTTC; CDR3aa: CAIREGLLYEQYF; abundance: NA; j_gene: TRBJ2-7; len: 13; v_gene: TRBV10-3; d_gene: NA
CDR3nt: TGTGCCAGCAGTTCGACAGGGGGCGGGTATGGCTACACCTTC; CDR3aa: CASSSTGGGYGYTF; abundance: NA; j_gene: TRBJ1-2; len: 14; v_gene: TRBV27; d_gene: TRBD1
CDR3nt: TGTGCCATCATCGGACTGAAAATTAAAGCAATGAACACTGAAGCTTTCTTT; CDR3aa: CAIIGLKIKAMNTEAFF; abundance: medium-sized; j_gene: TRBJ1-1; len: 17; v_gene: TRBV28; d_gene: NA
CDR3nt: TGTGCCAGCAGCGTCGGGGGTTCGTTCACAGATACGCAGTATTTT; CDR3aa: CASSVGGSFTDTQYF; abundance: NA; j_gene: TRBJ2-3; len: 15; v_gene: TRBV9; d_gene: NA
CDR3nt: TGCGCCAGCAGCCCTATAGCGGGGGAAAATGAGCAGTTCTTC; CDR3aa: CASSPIAGENEQFF; abundance: NA; j_gene: TRBJ2-1; len: 14; v_gene: TRBV4-1; d_gene: TRBD2
CDR3nt: TGCAGCGTTCCTCGGCAGGCCGAGGGCGACACCTTC; CDR3aa: CSVPRQAEGDTF; abundance: once; j_gene: TRBJ1-2; len: 12; v_gene: TRBV29-1; d_gene: NA
CDR3nt: TGTGCCAGCAGCCGGACAGGGAGCTCCTACGAGCAGTACTTC; CDR3aa: CASSRTGSSYEQYF; abundance: NA; j_gene: TRBJ2-7; len: 14; v_gene: TRBV7-9; d_gene: TRBD1
CDR3nt: TGTGCCAGCAGCCAGGGGGCCCCCTACGAGCAGTACTTC; CDR3aa: CASSQGAPYEQYF; abundance: NA; j_gene: TRBJ2-7; len: 13; v_gene: TRBV27; d_gene: TRBD1
CDR3nt: TGTGCCAGCAGTTACCGAGCGGGAGGGGCCTACGAGCAGTACTTC; CDR3aa: CASSYRAGGAYEQYF; abundance: NA; j_gene: TRBJ2-7; len: 15; v_gene: TRBV6-6; d_gene: TRBD2
CDR3nt: TGTGCCAGCGCGCTCGGGGGGGCCAACGTCCTGACTTTC; CDR3aa: CASALGGANVLTF; abundance: NA; j_gene: TRBJ2-6; len: 13; v_gene: TRBV7-9; d_gene: NA
CDR3nt: TGCGCCAGCAGCCAAGAACGGGCGGGGGGAGATACGCAGTATTTT; CDR3aa: CASSQERAGGDTQYF; abundance: NA; j_gene: TRBJ2-3; len: 15; v_gene: TRBV4-3; d_gene: TRBD2
CDR3nt: TGTGCCAGCGGGAGTCCCTGGCGCTCACATCAGCCCCAGCATTTT; CDR3aa: CASGSPWRSHQPQHF; abundance: NA; j_gene: TRBJ1-5; len: 15; v_gene: TRBV27; d_gene: NA
CDR3nt: TGTGCCAGCAGCTTGGGTAGCGCGAACACCGGGGAGCTGTTTTTT; CDR3aa: CASSLGSANTGELFF; abundance: NA; j_gene: TRBJ2-2; len: 15; v_gene: TRBV5-6; d_gene: NA
CDR3nt: TGTGCCTGGAGTCCCTCCCCGCCGGGGTACTCCTACAATGAGCAGTTCTTC; CDR3aa: CAWSPSPPGYSYNEQFF; abundance: NA; j_gene: TRBJ2-1; len: 17; v_gene: TRBV30; d_gene: NA
CDR3nt: TGCAGCGTTGAAAAACCCGGGACACCGTACCAAGAGACCCAGTACTTC; CDR3aa: CSVEKPGTPYQETQYF; abundance: NA; j_gene: TRBJ2-5; len: 16; v_gene: TRBV29-1; d_gene: NA
CDR3nt: TGTGCCACCAGCAGAGATAGGGGCTCCGGGGAGCTGTTTTTT; CDR3aa: CATSRDRGSGELFF; abundance: NA; j_gene: TRBJ2-2; len: 14; v_gene: TRBV15; d_gene: NA